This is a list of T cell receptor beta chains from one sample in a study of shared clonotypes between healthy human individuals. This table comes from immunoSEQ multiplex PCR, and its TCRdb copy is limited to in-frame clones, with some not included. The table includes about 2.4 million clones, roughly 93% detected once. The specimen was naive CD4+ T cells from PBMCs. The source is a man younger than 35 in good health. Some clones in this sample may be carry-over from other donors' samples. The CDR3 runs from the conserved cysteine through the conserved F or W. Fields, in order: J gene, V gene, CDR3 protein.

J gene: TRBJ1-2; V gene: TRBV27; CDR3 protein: CASSVTTGNYGYTF
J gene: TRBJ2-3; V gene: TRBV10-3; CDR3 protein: CAIRAQRERTDTQYF
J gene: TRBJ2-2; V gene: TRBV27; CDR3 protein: CASRPQTGDEWNTGELFF
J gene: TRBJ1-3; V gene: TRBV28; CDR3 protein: CASTPVWVGDGRNTIYF
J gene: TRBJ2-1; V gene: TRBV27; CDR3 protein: CASSPPLDGFSSYNEQFF
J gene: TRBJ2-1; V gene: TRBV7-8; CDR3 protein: CASSLAGPQGYGYNEQFF
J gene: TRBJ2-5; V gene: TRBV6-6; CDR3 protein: CASRRAGSGETQYF
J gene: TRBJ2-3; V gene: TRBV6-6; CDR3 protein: CASSYSRSSTDTQYF
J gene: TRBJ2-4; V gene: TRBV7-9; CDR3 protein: CASSLGLLNIQYF
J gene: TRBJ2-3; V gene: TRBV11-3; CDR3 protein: CASSLGHRLAGASTDTQYF
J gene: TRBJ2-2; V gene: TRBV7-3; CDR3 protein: CASSSRTGGTGELFF
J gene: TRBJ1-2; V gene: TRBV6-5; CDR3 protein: CASSYSWQGNNYGYTF
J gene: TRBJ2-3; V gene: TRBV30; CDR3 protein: CAWSEGQISTDTQYF
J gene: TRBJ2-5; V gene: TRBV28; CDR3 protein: CASSLRQGQQYF
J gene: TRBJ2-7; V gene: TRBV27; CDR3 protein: CASSLRWGQAYEQYF
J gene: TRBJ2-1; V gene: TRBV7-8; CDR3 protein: CASRLGTDSYNEQFF
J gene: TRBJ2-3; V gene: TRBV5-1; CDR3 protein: CASSSNPTGFATDTQYF
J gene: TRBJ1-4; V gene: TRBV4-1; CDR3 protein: CASSRESSRRVDRGGKLFF
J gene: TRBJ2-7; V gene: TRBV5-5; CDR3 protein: CASSIRGVYEQYF
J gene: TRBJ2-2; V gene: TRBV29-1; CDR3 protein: CSVLRGANTGELFF
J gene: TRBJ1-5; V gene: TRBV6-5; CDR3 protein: CASSYSPGQPQHF
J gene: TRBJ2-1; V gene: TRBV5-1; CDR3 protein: CASTSQSGSPDAEQFF
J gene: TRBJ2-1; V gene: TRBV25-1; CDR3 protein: CASSRKLQEYQFF
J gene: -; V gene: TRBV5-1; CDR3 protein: CASSPGRTGNTYEQYF
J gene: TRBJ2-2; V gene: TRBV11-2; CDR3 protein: CASSLGDRGGPGELFF
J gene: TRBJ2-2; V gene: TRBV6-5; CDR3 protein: CASSSQGGTGELFF
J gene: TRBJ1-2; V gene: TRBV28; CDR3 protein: CASSAPGQGAPNYGYTF
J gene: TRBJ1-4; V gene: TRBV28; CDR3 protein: CASSLHRQNEKLFF
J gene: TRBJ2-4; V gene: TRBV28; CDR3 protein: CASRGRAKNIQYF
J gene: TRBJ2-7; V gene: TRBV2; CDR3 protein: CASSGEGYEQYF
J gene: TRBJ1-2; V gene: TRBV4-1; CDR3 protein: CASSPPGTGMDGYTF
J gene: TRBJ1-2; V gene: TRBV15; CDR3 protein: CATQKGTGVNYGYTF
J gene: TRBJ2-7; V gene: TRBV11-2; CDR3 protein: CASSEQPLLREQYF
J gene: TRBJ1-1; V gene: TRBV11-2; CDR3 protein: CASSLALYTEAFF
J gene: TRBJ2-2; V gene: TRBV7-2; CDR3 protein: CASSPGRTSTGELFF
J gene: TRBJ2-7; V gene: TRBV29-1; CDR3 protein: CSVEGRASGSREQYF
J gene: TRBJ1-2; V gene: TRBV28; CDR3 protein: CASSVQSAYGYTF
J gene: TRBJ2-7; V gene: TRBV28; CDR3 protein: CASREGVTYEQYF
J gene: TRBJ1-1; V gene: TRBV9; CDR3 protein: CASSVEGSRATEAFF
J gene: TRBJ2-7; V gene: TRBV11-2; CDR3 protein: CASRDRAVYEQYF
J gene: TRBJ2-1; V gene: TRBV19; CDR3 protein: CASSIGTGGMDEQFF